This T cell receptor (beta chain) was profiled in a study of T-cell reconstitution after alpha-beta-depleted transplantation in children. Study results and caveats: T-cell numbers and diversity, one year after transplant, stemmed largely from T cells that were newly produced. Several hundred expanded graft clones reportedly gave rise to the alpha-beta T cells present about two months after transplant.

At least ten counts were recorded for this clonotype. The antigen remains undetermined. Preparation of the TCRbeta library was carried out with unique molecular identifiers. Via MiXCR, TCRdb re-called the PCR reads, giving one row per CDR3 protein. Here the sample spans 330,000 or so distinct CDR3 sequences, roughly a tenth being singletons. V lost 9 bases to trimming and J lost 2 bases, with 14 bases between them. The germline V gene has CDR1 ENHRY and CDR2 SYGVKD. The CDR3 consists of 13 residues. The specimen comprised PBMCs, sampled before TCRalphabeta/CD19-depleted stem cell transplant. This clonotype originated in a boy in the first two years of life with acute myeloid leukemia, due to receive a stem cell transplant. The chain employs TRBV10-3 and TRBJ2-7, with a weak D call TRBD2 (5 bases). This CDR3 is CAITREGTYEQYF. As DNA, the CDR3 is TGTGCCATAACGAGGGAAGGCACCTACGAGCAGTACTTC.